The present T cell receptor (beta chain) was sequenced within a study of blood T cell repertoires in COVID-19. As processed by the authors: Quantification of nucleated cells was approximated via reference gene primer amplification. Sequencing used immunoSEQ multiplex PCR; TCRdb keeps in-frame clones, though not all of them. V, J and clone size reflect that table, while D and trimming were determined from the DNA. The sample holds around 310,000 clones; 75% to 90% are singletons and the top ten take over 8%. Participant age was roughly 18 to 95 years, and participants resided in roughly 24 US areas. Participants reported their clinical history, and cohort assignment relied on those reports. The CDR3 length is 17 residues. Germline CDR1 reads ENHRY; CDR2 reads SYGVKD. Losses at the gene ends were 0 bases for V and 10 bases for J; bases not matched to a gene: 12.

This rearrangement joins TRBV10-3 to TRBJ2-3; 11 bases line up with TRBD2. The clonotype was recovered from a woman in her thirties or forties who had recovered from COVID-19. The sequenced sample consisted of PBMCs or T cells enriched from blood (not recorded which). The CDR3 here is CAISESSSTSGSDPQYF. The CDR3 DNA reads TGTGCCATCAGTGAGTCGAGTAGTACTAGCGGGAGTGATCCGCAGTATTTT.